This T cell receptor beta chain comes out of a study of blood T cell repertoires in COVID-19. With 5 bases clipped from V and 5 bases from J, the junction kept 2 bases outside the gene matches. The CDR3 has 12 residues. Per the germline V gene, CDR1 is SGHNT and CDR2 is YENEEA. Libraries were prepared by immunoSEQ multiplex PCR; TCRdb keeps only in-frame clonotypes and omits some of them. The table records about 170,000 clones, about four fifths of them present only once. The sequenced sample was peripheral blood. The J gene is TRBJ2-5, the V gene TRBV11-3; the match to TRBD1 covers 7 bases. This clonotype was sampled from a woman of 80 years or more with COVID-19, enrolled during active disease. The CDR3: CASSDRAETQYF. CDR3 nucleotides: TGTGCCAGCAGCGACAGGGCGGAGACCCAGTACTTC.